The T cell receptor beta chain described here comes from a study of human T cells and chemical hapten exposure. Sample time point: patch test 1, 2 weeks after DPC sensitization. Treatment defined: therapeutic diphenylcyclopropenone sensitization with weekly scalp DPC. TCRdb re-called the RACE reads through MiXCR, storing one row per CDR3 protein. The repertoire has around 120,000 distinct CDR3 sequences, around 10% of them found once; the top ten carry around 3.4%. This clonotype was picked up many times. CDR3 length: 16 residues. Germline trimming cut 1 base from V and 4 bases from J; bases unmatched to any gene: 6. The germline V gene has CDR1 SGHTA and CDR2 FQGNSA.

The TCR originated in a woman aged 40 to 50 with alopecia areata. Some clones in this sample may be carry-over from other donors' samples. The J gene is TRBJ2-1, the V gene TRBV7-2; 8 positions match TRBD2. The sequenced sample was whole blood, obtained in connection with sensitization to the hapten diphenylcyclopropenone (DPC). CDR3 residues: CASSLVASGQYNEQFF. Here the CDR3 DNA reads TGTGCCAGCAGCTTAGTTGCTAGCGGGCAATACAATGAGCAGTTCTTC.